This T cell receptor (beta chain) is from a study of T cells in Graves' hyperthyroidism and ophthalmopathy. Notes on the study in general: Most thyroid clonotypes with frequency above 0.001 were detected in blood.

From germline, CDR1 is LGHNA and CDR2 YSLEER. CDR3 length: 15 amino acids. V lost 0 bases, J lost 7 bases, and 16 bases lay in between. TCR beta CDR3 regions were amplified from RNA. The TCR CDR3 first-round RT-PCR relied on the HTBI primer set. Using its own MiXCR run on the multiplex PCR reads, TCRdb lists one record per CDR3 protein. The data contain some 720,000 distinct CDR3 sequences, about 15% of them seen just once; the ten biggest clones take up under 10%. Participants, patients aged 18 to 65, had newly diagnosed hyperthyroidism with a duration under 2 months. Used for diagnoses were clinical symptoms, serum thyroxine and TRAb, thyroid ultrasound and orbital computed tomography. With regard to this clonotype: Its antigen is undetermined.

The chain links TRBV4-3 to TRBJ2-7, with a possible D match to TRBD2 (6 bases). Sample: blood. This sequence was found in a young man with Graves' hyperthyroidism. The CDR3 loop reads CASSQDSGVSGEQYF. The CDR3 bases are TGCGCCAGCAGCCAAGATAGCGGCGTCAGTGGGGAGCAGTACTTC.